These 28 T cell receptor beta chains originate from one sample sequenced in a study of cytomegalovirus exposure and HLA in healthy donors. 60 Vbeta and 13 Jbeta primers were used in PCR. Here immunoSEQ multiplex PCR was the method, and the copy in TCRdb shows in-frame clones only, minus some. The sample carries over 70,000 clones, just over 65% recorded once. Sequencing was carried out using PBMCs. These TCRs come from a man aged 30 to 45 in good health and CMV-seronegative.

J is TRBJ2-1 and V is TRBV30, with 11 nucleotides matching TRBD2. The CDR3 covers 16 residues. Germline lookup yields CDR1 GTSNPN and CDR2 SVGIG (reference sequence). V lost 3 bases and J lost 6; bases outside the gene matches: 10. The CDR3: CAWRVSGRARGNEQFF. CDR3 DNA: TGTGCCTGGAGGGTTAGCGGGAGGGCCAGAGGCAATGAGCAGTTCTTC.

This clone was seen a few times. The V call is TRBV11-2, the J call TRBJ1-2, with D possibly TRBD1 on 6 matching bases. Germline V lookup: CDR1 SGHAT, CDR2 FQNNGV. V was shortened by 3 bases and J by 3 bases, with 11 bases between the two germline ends. The CDR3 loop spans 14 amino acids. CDR3 residues: CASSLNRAYYGYTF. CDR3 bases: TGTGCCAGCAGCTTGAACAGGGCCTACTATGGCTACACCTTC.

The chain carries TRBV2 and TRBJ1-3, with D maybe TRBD1 (6 bases). Per the germline V gene, CDR1 is SNHLY and CDR2 is FYNNEI. V lost 5 bases, J lost 7 bases, and 9 bases lay in between. CDR3 length equals 12 residues. This chain's CDR3 is CASSWTENTIYF. In nucleotides, the CDR3 is TGTGCCAGCAGTTGGACAGAGAACACCATATATTTT.

This rearrangement joins TRBV7-9 to TRBJ1-2; no definite D call. Per germline, CDR1 SEHNR and CDR2 FQNEAQ (reference sequence). The CDR3 contains 13 residues. Trimming pared 3 bases from V and 6 bases from J, leaving 11 bases between. CDR3 nucleotides: TGTGCCAGCAGCTTCCCGGGTTCGAATGGCTACACCTTC. Translating gives CASSFPGSNGYTF.

V usage is TRBV7-3 and J usage is TRBJ2-3, with 12 bases fitting TRBD2. The CDR3 contains 17 residues. Germline CDR1 is SGHTA and CDR2 is FQGTGA. V was clipped by 3 bases and J by 2 bases; unmatched bases: 6. The CDR3 coding sequence is TGTGCCAGCAGCTTCTTCCGGACTAGCGGGGACACAGATACGCAGTATTTT. It translates to CASSFFRTSGDTDTQYF.

The CDR3 region has the DNA TGTGCCTGGGCGAAGGTGACAGGGCTCCAGCATTTT. Translated, it gives CAWAKVTGLQHF. V gene TRBV30 combines with J gene TRBJ1-5; TRBD1 matches at 7 bases. Germline trimming cut 5 bases from V and 12 bases from J; bases unmatched to any gene: 10. In germline, CDR1 is GTSNPN, CDR2 SVGIG (reference sequence). The CDR3 has 12 residues.

This chain joins TRBV6-4 and TRBJ2-1, with no clear D. The CDR3 extends over 13 amino acids. V was cut by 2 bases and J by 2 bases, with 4 bases left in between. Germline lookup yields CDR1 MRHNA and CDR2 SNTAGT. The CDR3 here is CASSDLPYNEQFF. The CDR3 nucleotides are TGTGCCAGCAGTGACCTTCCCTACAATGAGCAGTTCTTC.

In its sample, this clone was seen a few times. Distinct nucleotide sequences in the sample also encode this CDR3. This chain connects TRBV5-4 to TRBJ2-3, with D unresolved. Germline V CDR1 and CDR2: SGHNT, YYREEE (reference sequence). The CDR3 is 15 residues long. V lost 0 bases and J 0 bases, leaving 8 bases between the germline ends. CDR3 DNA sequence: TGTGCCAGCAGCTTGGACTTCACTAGCACAGATACGCAGTATTTT. Protein product: CASSLDFTSTDTQYF.

The rearrangement links TRBV29-1 to TRBJ2-7; the D gene is possibly TRBD2 (5 bases). The CDR3 consists of 13 residues. The V end was cut by 2 bases, the J end by 1 base, with 9 bases between. The germline gives CDR1 SQVTM, CDR2 ANQGSEA. This CDR3 reads CSVETSVSYEQYF. CDR3 nucleotides: TGCAGCGTTGAAACTAGTGTGTCCTACGAGCAGTACTTC.

The V gene is TRBV19, the J gene TRBJ2-7, with D possibly being TRBD1 (8 bases). Germline assignment: CDR1 LNHDA and CDR2 SQIVND (reference sequence). This CDR3 has 15 residues. Trimming took 7 bases from V and 0 from J, leaving 16 bases between them. The CDR3: CASKDREGGSYEQYF. CDR3 coding DNA: TGTGCCAGTAAGGACAGGGAGGGGGGCTCCTACGAGCAGTACTTC.

V usage is TRBV30 and J usage is TRBJ2-5; D might be TRBD1 (5 bases). Germline V gene sequence: CDR1 GTSNPN, CDR2 SVGIG (reference sequence). This CDR3 has 14 amino acids. V shed 2 bases and J shed 5 bases, with 15 bases lying between them. The CDR3 sequence is CAWSSRGLGETQYF. The CDR3 DNA sequence: TGTGCCTGGAGTTCAAGGGGTTTAGGGGAGACCCAGTACTTC.

The chain recombines TRBV6-6 with TRBJ2-5, with a weak D call TRBD1 (5 bases). Germline assignment: CDR1 MNHNY and CDR2 SVGAGI (reference sequence). CDR3 size: 13 residues. The ends were cut back, 2 bases at V and 5 bases at J, with 9 bases in the middle. CDR3 sequence: CASSYGRVETQYF. The CDR3 DNA reads TGTGCCAGCAGTTACGGCAGGGTTGAGACCCAGTACTTC.

The chain carries TRBV29-1 and TRBJ1-1; a weak D match, TRBD1 (6 bases). The CDR3 runs 13 residues. CDR1 is SQVTM and CDR2 is ANQGSEA in the germline V gene. The V end lost 7 bases, the J end lost 0 bases, and 12 bases lay between the germline ends. The CDR3 spells CSALGHMNTEAFF. The DNA for the CDR3 is TGCAGCGCCCTGGGACACATGAACACTGAAGCTTTCTTT.

The J gene is TRBJ2-2, the V gene TRBV30; 9 nucleotides line up with TRBD1. V lost 2 bases, J lost 9 bases, and 10 bases stayed unmatched. This CDR3 has 15 amino acids. The V gene's germline CDR1 is GTSNPN and CDR2 SVGIG (reference sequence). The CDR3 DNA reads as TGTGCCTGGAGTCACGGGACAGGGTCATCCCGGGAGCTGTTTTTT. It translates to CAWSHGTGSSRELFF.

CDR3 coding DNA: TGCAGCGTTGAAGGTGCTTGGGGGCGTAGCTATGGCTACACCTTC. It codes for CSVEGAWGRSYGYTF. The J gene is TRBJ1-2, the V gene TRBV29-1; D is perhaps TRBD1 (6 bases). This CDR3 has 15 residues. The V gene lost 1 base and the J gene lost 4 bases, with 16 bases spanning the gap. CDR1 is SQVTM and CDR2 is ANQGSEA in the germline V gene. The complete variable domain, with remaining parts taken from reference TRBV29-1 and TRBJ1-2, reads SAVISQKPSRDICQRGTSLTIQCQVDSQVTMMFWYRQQPGQSLTLIATANQGSEATYESGFVIDKFPISRPNLTFSTLTVSNMSPEDSSIYLCSVEGAWGRSYGYTFGSGTRLTVV.

V usage is TRBV5-1 and J usage is TRBJ1-5; D is uncertain. The CDR3 has 14 amino acids. Germline CDR1 and CDR2: SGHRS and YFSETQ. Trimming stripped 0 bases from V and 3 bases from J, with 7 bases between. The CDR3 sequence: CASSLDGDNQPQHF. Written as DNA, the CDR3 is TGCGCCAGCAGCTTGGACGGGGACAATCAGCCCCAGCATTTT.

This clone has just a few counts. Additional DNA sequences in this sample encode the identical CDR3. This chain links TRBV7-2 with TRBJ2-5; 14 nucleotides match TRBD2. Unmatched junction bases numbered 3, after V lost 5 bases and J lost 4 bases. The germline gives CDR1 SGHTA, CDR2 FQGNSA. The length of the CDR3 is 15 residues. CDR3 DNA sequence: TGTGCCAGCAGCCTGGGACTAGCGGGAGTAGAGACCCAGTACTTC. As protein: CASSLGLAGVETQYF. Complete variable domain (other parts from reference TRBV7-2 and TRBJ2-5): GAGVSQSPSNKVTEKGKDVELRCDPISGHTALYWYRQSLGQGLEFLIYFQGNSAPDKSGLPSDRFSAERTGGSVSTLTIQRTQQEDSAVYLCASSLGLAGVETQYFGPGTRLLVL.

This clone was seen only a few times. The chain is built from TRBV28 and TRBJ2-7; maybe TRBD2 (5 bases). The germline V gene has CDR1 MDHEN and CDR2 SYDVKM. V lost 3 bases, J lost 7 bases, and 7 bases lay in between. The CDR3 has 11 residues. DNA for the CDR3: TGTGCCAGCAGTTTTTGGAGGGAGCAGTACTTC. This translates into CASSFWREQYF.

The chain has TRBV7-8 and TRBJ1-2, with TRBD1 matching over 7 bases. Trimming removed 7 bases from V and 2 bases from J; junction bases left unmatched: 19. Germline V gene data show CDR1 as SGHVS and CDR2 as FQNEAQ. The CDR3 has 18 amino acids. CDR3 sequence reads: CASIETGQGDGGNYGYTF. The DNA of the CDR3 is TGTGCCAGCATCGAGACCGGGCAGGGGGACGGAGGGAACTATGGCTACACCTTC.

The chain combines TRBV4-3 with TRBJ2-3; TRBD2 aligns across 7 bases. Germline CDR1 reads LGHNA; CDR2 reads YSLEER. This CDR3 contains 18 residues. With V trimmed by 5 bases and J by 2 bases, 16 bases remained unmatched. This CDR3 is CASSETVRTRSLTDTQYF. For the CDR3, the DNA is TGCGCCAGCAGCGAGACGGTTCGGACTAGAAGTCTCACAGATACGCAGTATTTT.

CDR3 in amino acids: CASSQDLGPTGWDEKLFF. The CDR3 region has the DNA TGCGCCAGCAGCCAAGATTTGGGACCTACAGGGTGGGATGAAAAACTGTTTTTT. This chain joins TRBV4-3 and TRBJ1-4, with TRBD1 as a possible D gene (6 bases). V lost 0 bases and J lost 6, with 20 bases in between. The germline V gene has CDR1 LGHNA and CDR2 YSLEER. This CDR3 comprises 18 residues.

This clone was counted between two and nine times. At one of its ends the junction is not consistent with the germline gene, which may arise from a read error. The rearrangement joins TRBV5-1 to TRBJ1-2; D ambiguous. The CDR3 has 12 residues. Per germline, CDR1 SGHRS and CDR2 YFSETQ. The CDR3 reads CASRGEGYGYPF. The CDR3 nucleotides read TGCGCCAGCAGAGGAGAGGGCTATGGCTACCCCTTC.

This clone is a singleton in its sample. The chain carries TRBV28 and TRBJ2-7, with 10 bases aligning to TRBD1. Germline CDR1 reads MDHEN; CDR2 reads SYDVKM. After removal of 4 bases from V and 0 bases from J, the junction contained 3 bases not matched to a gene. The CDR3 extends over 15 amino acids. The chain's CDR3 is CASSYDRGLSYEQYF. In DNA form, the CDR3 reads TGTGCCAGCAGTTACGACAGGGGGCTCTCCTACGAGCAGTACTTC.

The gene calls are TRBV30 and TRBJ2-7; a weak D match, TRBD1 (5 bases). Per germline, CDR1 GTSNPN and CDR2 SVGIG (reference sequence). This CDR3 region has 12 residues. Trimming shortened V by 7 bases and J by 5 bases, and 15 bases separated the two germline ends. Written as DNA, the CDR3 is TGTGCCTATCTAGGCAGGGCGGACGAGCAGTACTTC. It encodes CAYLGRADEQYF.

The chain carries TRBV19 and TRBJ1-1, with 8 bases aligning to TRBD1. The junction had 2 bases not matched to a gene; V was cut back by 0 bases and J by 5 bases. Germline-derived CDR1 and CDR2 are LNHDA and SQIVND (reference sequence). This CDR3 region has 14 residues. CDR3 bases: TGTGCCAGTAGTATAGAACAGGGGGGAACTGAAGCTTTCTTT. Protein sequence: CASSIEQGGTEAFF. Using reference TRBV19 and TRBJ1-1 for the parts outside the CDR3, the full variable domain is DGGITQSPKYLFRKEGQNVTLSCEQNLNHDAMYWYRQDPGQGLRLIYYSQIVNDFQKGDIAEGYSVSREKKESFPLTVTSAQKNPTAFYLCASSIEQGGTEAFFGQGTRLTVV.

This clone was seen a handful of times. The same CDR3 also results from other DNA sequences found in this sample. The rearrangement uses TRBV29-1 and TRBJ2-7; 11 bases are shared with TRBD2. The length of the CDR3 is 14 residues. The germline V gene has CDR1 SQVTM and CDR2 ANQGSEA. V gave up 3 bases and J gave up 0 bases; unmatched junction bases: 1. The CDR3 nucleotides are TGCAGCGTTGAGCTAGCGGGGGGCTCCTACGAGCAGTACTTC. Translated: CSVELAGGSYEQYF.

The chain has TRBV6-1 and TRBJ1-5; unclear D gene. The germline V gene encodes CDR1 MNHNS and CDR2 SASEGT. V lost 7 bases, J lost 6 bases, and 7 bases lay in between. This CDR3 has 11 residues. The CDR3 sequence: CASTGGQPQHF. CDR3 DNA: TGTGCCAGCACCGGAGGTCAGCCCCAGCATTTT.

This chain connects TRBV6-5 to TRBJ1-2; 8 positions match TRBD1. V gave up 7 bases and J gave up 4 bases; unmatched junction bases: 8. The CDR3 spans 14 residues. Germline V gene data show CDR1 as MNHEY and CDR2 as SVGAGI. The CDR3: CASNPGTGFYGYTF. The CDR3 DNA follows: TGTGCCAGCAATCCCGGGACAGGATTCTATGGCTACACCTTC.